This entry describes one TCR beta chain. This record belongs to a study of tumor-infiltrating lymphocytes in oesophageal squamous cell carcinoma. TCRdb passed the PCR reads through MiXCR, listing each CDR3 protein once. The table shows roughly 9,000 distinct CDR3 sequences, with around 64% occurring only once. The CDR3 is 15 residues long. CDR1 SGHAT and CDR2 FQNNGV come from the germline V gene. This chain connects TRBV11-2 to TRBJ2-1; D gene unclear. The J call is uncertain, as TRBJ2-7 better fits the DNA end. Material for sequencing was esophageal tumor tissue. The source is a female donor with esophageal squamous cell carcinoma. The CDR3 region is CASSLVPVRHNEQYF. The CDR3 nucleotides are TGTGCCAGCAGCTTAGTTCCGGTTCGCCACAATGAGCAGTACTTC.